Listed below are T cell receptor beta chains from one sample, sequenced in a study of cytomegalovirus exposure and HLA in healthy donors. Measured with immunoSEQ multiplex PCR; TCRdb has only the in-frame clones, and not every one. In total, the table holds roughly 90,000 clones. Source material: PBMCs. The receptor source for this set is a man aged 45 to 65 in good health and CMV-seropositive. Both conserved end residues are part of each CDR3. D genes are given only for firm matches.

>.|TRBJ1-2|TRBV5-6
TGTGCCAGCAGCTTTGATGGAGGTTTTAACTATGGCTACACCTTC
CASSFDGGFNYGYTF
>.|TRBJ1-1|TRBV5-5
TGTGCCAGCAGCTTGGGGTGGGTTGGGGCTAACACTGAAGCTTTCTTT
CASSLGWVGANTEAFF
>TRBD1|TRBJ1-2|TRBV29-1
TGCAGCGTTGTATCAGGGGGAGCCTACACCTTC
CSVVSGGAYTF
>.|TRBJ1-1|TRBV11-3
TGTGCCAGCAGCTTAGATCCATGGCCTGAAGCTTTCTTT
CASSLDPWPEAFF
>.|TRBJ1-2|TRBV12-5
TGTGCTAGTGGTTCTAGGGACTCAGGTTATGGCTACACCTTC
CASGSRDSGYGYTF
>TRBD1|TRBJ2-1|TRBV7-9
TGTGCCAGCAGCCGGGGACAGGGTTCCTACAATGAGCAGTTCTTC
CASSRGQGSYNEQFF
>.|TRBJ1-2|TRBV5-6
TGTGCCAGCACCTTGCGGGGGGACTATGGCTACACCTTC
CASTLRGDYGYTF
>.|TRBJ1-3|TRBV19
TGTGCCAGTAGTATCCAACCCGACAGAAGCTCTGGAAACACCATATATTTT
CASSIQPDRSSGNTIYF
>TRBD2|TRBJ2-2|TRBV15
TGTGCCACCAGCAGTCGTGAGGGACTAATCTCCGGGGAGCTGTTTTTT
CATSSREGLISGELFF
>TRBD2|TRBJ2-1|TRBV7-3
TGTGCCAGCAGCTTAAGTACTAGCGCCGAGCAGTTCTTC
CASSLSTSAEQFF
>.|TRBJ2-1|TRBV9
TGTGCCAGCAGCGTGAGCTTCTCCTACAATGAGCAGTTCTTC
CASSVSFSYNEQFF
>.|TRBJ1-1|TRBV5-1
TGCGCCAGCAGCCCCGGGGGGACCACTGAAGCTTTCTTT
CASSPGGTTEAFF
>.|TRBJ1-3|TRBV28
TGTGCCAGCAGTTTGGTACAGGGTGGAAACACCATATATTTT
CASSLVQGGNTIYF
>TRBD2|TRBJ2-3|TRBV14
TGTGCCAGCAGCCAAGATGTGGGGGGGACAGATACGCAGTATTTT
CASSQDVGGTDTQYF
>TRBD1|TRBJ1-6|TRBV7-2
TGTGCCAGCAGCCGAGGGACAGCTTATAATTCACCCCTCCACTTT
CASSRGTAYNSPLHF
>.|TRBJ1-2|TRBV7-2
TGTGCCAGCAGCGCCTCGGCCCGGGATGGCTACACCTTC
CASSASARDGYTF
>.|TRBJ1-4|TRBV4-1
TGCGCCAGCAGCCAAGCGAGAACCCAAAATGAAAAACTGTTTTTT
CASSQARTQNEKLFF
>TRBD2|TRBJ2-1|TRBV19
TGTGCCAGTAGGCACCCGGGAGGGCTCAGGAATGAGCAGTTCTTC
CASRHPGGLRNEQFF